This TCR beta chain was observed in a study of blood T cell repertoires in COVID-19. Study background: COVID-19 samples from acute and convalescent phases originated in the United States, Italy and Spain. Sample material is recorded as cDNA or gDNA derived from T cells, B-cell-depleted T cells, or PBMCs.

V was cut by 1 base and J by 8 bases, with 21 bases left in between. The germline gives CDR1 GTSNPN, CDR2 SVGIG (reference sequence). This CDR3 is 16 amino acids long. Here immunoSEQ multiplex PCR was the method, and the copy in TCRdb shows in-frame clones only, minus some. The table records under 500,000 clones, nearly 90% of them present only once. The receptor was isolated from a woman in her late teens or twenties with acute COVID-19. This chain connects TRBV30 to TRBJ1-3, with D perhaps matching TRBD1 (5 bases). The sequenced sample consisted of PBMCs or T cells enriched from blood (not recorded which). CDR3 bases: TGTGCCTGGAGTGCCGGGACTCTCGTCCTGGGGGACACCATATATTTT. Translating it yields CAWSAGTLVLGDTIYF.